This is a list of T cell receptor beta chains from one sample in a study of cytomegalovirus exposure and HLA in healthy donors. Profiling relied on immunoSEQ multiplex PCR, and the TCRdb table lists in-frame clones only, not all of them. There are 300,000 or so clones in the sample; almost 85% occur only once, and approximately 2% lies in the top ten. The sample comprised PBMCs. Receptors were obtained from a woman aged 40 to 50 in good health and CMV-seropositive. Each CDR3 is given with its conserved first and last residue. The order of the fields is J gene, clone size, D gene, V gene, CDR3 protein, CDR3 DNA. A D gene is named only where the DNA matches it firmly. Where a row states a size, it is once, few, many or the class of an expanded clone; other rows omit it.

TRBJ1-4	NA	TRBD1	TRBV7-9	CASSTGQGGATNEKLFF	TGTGCCAGCAGCACGGGACAGGGGGGAGCAACTAATGAAAAACTGTTTTTT
TRBJ1-1	NA	TRBD1	TRBV30	CAWGQEKMMNTEAFF	TGTGCCTGGGGACAGGAAAAAATGATGAACACTGAAGCTTTCTTT
TRBJ2-6	NA	NA	TRBV5-5	CASSPGAGTGANVLTF	TGTGCCAGCAGCCCAGGGGCAGGGACTGGGGCCAACGTCCTGACTTTC
TRBJ1-5	NA	NA	TRBV18	CASSPAQDQPQHF	TGTGCCAGCTCCCCCGCCCAGGATCAGCCCCAGCATTTT
TRBJ2-1	NA	NA	TRBV27	CASSLYLGGEQFF	TGTGCCAGCAGTTTATATCTGGGAGGTGAGCAGTTCTTC
TRBJ2-5	NA	NA	TRBV18	CASSPIDRGETQYF	TGTGCCAGCTCACCAATAGACCGCGGGGAGACCCAGTACTTC
TRBJ2-1	NA	TRBD2	TRBV7-9	CASSGTSGGYNEQFF	TGTGCCAGCAGCGGGACTAGCGGGGGATACAATGAGCAGTTCTTC
TRBJ1-5	NA	TRBD1	TRBV6-1	CASNPTGGGSQPQHF	TGTGCCAGCAACCCGACAGGGGGCGGGAGTCAGCCCCAGCATTTT
TRBJ2-1	NA	TRBD2	TRBV11-2	CASSSSGGMVHGGYNEQFF	TGTGCCAGCAGCTCTAGCGGAGGGATGGTTCACGGGGGCTACAATGAGCAGTTCTTC
TRBJ2-7	few	NA	TRBV21-1	CASRRGPYEQYF	TGTGCCAGCCGCAGGGGGCCCTACGAGCAGTACTTC
TRBJ2-5	NA	TRBD2	TRBV5-6	CASSLANLAGQETQYF	TGTGCCAGCAGCTTGGCGAATCTAGCGGGACAAGAGACCCAGTACTTC
TRBJ2-3	NA	TRBD2	TRBV4-1	CASSQPGLAGEDTQYF	TGCGCCAGCAGCCAACCGGGACTAGCGGGCGAGGATACGCAGTATTTT
TRBJ2-3	NA	TRBD2	TRBV5-1	CASSSRVGGLDTQYF	TGCGCCAGCAGCAGCAGAGTGGGAGGGCTGGATACGCAGTATTTT
TRBJ2-5	NA	TRBD1	TRBV19	CASSINLLTGGETQYF	TGTGCCAGTAGTATCAACCTCCTGACAGGGGGAGAGACCCAGTACTTC
TRBJ1-1	NA	TRBD1	TRBV18	CASSLDRANTEAFF	TGTGCCAGCTCACTAGACAGGGCGAACACTGAAGCTTTCTTT
TRBJ2-7	NA	NA	TRBV5-1	CASSSQAGAQGQYF	TGCGCCAGCAGCTCACAGGCGGGGGCTCAGGGGCAGTACTTC
TRBJ2-2	NA	NA	TRBV7-6	CASSPGNTGELFF	TGTGCCAGCAGCCCCGGGAACACCGGGGAGCTGTTTTTT
TRBJ2-7	NA	TRBD2	TRBV5-1	CASSLVTSGVYEQYF	TGCGCCAGCAGCTTGGTGACTAGCGGGGTCTACGAGCAGTACTTC
TRBJ2-3	NA	NA	TRBV27	CASSFGLVTDTQYF	TGTGCCAGCAGTTTCGGGTTAGTCACAGATACGCAGTATTTT
TRBJ2-6	NA	TRBD1	TRBV5-1	CASSLVGTGSVGANVLTF	TGCGCCAGCAGCTTGGTAGGGACAGGATCGGTAGGGGCCAACGTCCTGACTTTC
TRBJ2-1	NA	TRBD1	TRBV11-1	CASSATGTVYNEQFF	TGTGCCAGCAGCGCGACCGGGACAGTATACAATGAGCAGTTCTTC
TRBJ1-2	NA	TRBD1	TRBV7-6	CASSLGTGFQYTF	TGTGCCAGCAGCTTAGGGACAGGGTTTCAGTACACCTTC
TRBJ2-5	NA	TRBD1	TRBV2	CASMRGLAETQYF	TGTGCCAGCATGAGGGGGCTAGCCGAGACCCAGTACTTC
TRBJ2-7	NA	TRBD1	TRBV5-6	CASSRTGETYEQYF	TGTGCCAGCAGCCGGACAGGGGAAACCTACGAGCAGTACTTC
TRBJ1-5	NA	NA	TRBV5-6	CASSLGGDQPQHF	TGTGCCAGCAGCTTGGGGGGGGATCAGCCCCAGCATTTT
TRBJ2-5	few	TRBD2	TRBV29-1	CSVAVSGSPQETQYF	TGCAGCGTTGCAGTGAGCGGGAGTCCCCAAGAGACCCAGTACTTC
TRBJ2-7	NA	NA	TRBV7-2	CASSLNGGGIYEQYF	TGTGCCAGCAGCTTAAACGGTGGCGGTATCTACGAGCAGTACTTC
TRBJ2-7	NA	NA	TRBV5-1	CASSLVGGSTYEQYF	TGCGCCAGCAGCTTGGTTGGCGGGTCGACCTACGAGCAGTACTTC
TRBJ2-1	NA	NA	TRBV5-1	CASSFDSSSYNEQFF	TGCGCCAGCAGCTTTGACTCAAGCTCCTACAATGAGCAGTTCTTC
TRBJ2-5	NA	TRBD1	TRBV9	CASSEGQGEGETQYF	TGTGCCAGCAGCGAGGGACAGGGGGAGGGAGAGACCCAGTACTTC
TRBJ1-1	NA	NA	TRBV28	CASSLLYEAFF	TGTGCCAGCAGTTTACTTTATGAAGCTTTCTTT
TRBJ1-1	NA	TRBD1	TRBV19	CASRDRAGITEAFF	TGTGCCAGCCGGGACAGGGCAGGGATCACTGAAGCTTTCTTT
TRBJ2-7	NA	TRBD1	TRBV4-1	CASSHTDRGDYEQYF	TGCGCCAGCAGCCATACCGACAGGGGGGACTACGAGCAGTACTTC
TRBJ2-1	once	TRBD2	TRBV5-1	CASSTTTSGRRNEQFF	TGCGCCAGCAGCACCACTACTAGCGGGAGGAGGAATGAGCAGTTCTTC
TRBJ2-3	NA	TRBD2	TRBV5-1	CASSRSGSDVDTQYF	TGCGCCAGCAGCCGTAGCGGGAGTGATGTAGATACGCAGTATTTT
TRBJ2-6	NA	NA	TRBV5-4	CASSLDLVAGANVLTF	TGTGCCAGCAGCTTGGATTTGGTAGCTGGGGCCAACGTCCTGACTTTC
TRBJ2-3	NA	NA	TRBV6-5	CASSYSRDTDTQYF	TGTGCCAGCAGTTACTCGCGAGACACAGATACGCAGTATTTT
TRBJ2-7	NA	NA	TRBV6-5	CASSYPGAFNEQYF	TGTGCCAGCAGTTACCCCGGAGCTTTTAACGAGCAGTACTTC
TRBJ2-5	once	NA	TRBV4-2	CASSQDRRGLETQYF	TGTGCCAGCAGCCAAGATAGAAGGGGATTGGAGACCCAGTACTTC
TRBJ2-7	NA	TRBD2	TRBV6-6	CASSYELPGLDYEQYF	TGTGCCAGCAGTTACGAACTCCCGGGACTAGACTACGAGCAGTACTTC
TRBJ2-2	few	TRBD2	TRBV7-2	CASSLTSGSPRELFF	TGTGCCAGCAGCTTAACTAGCGGGAGCCCCCGGGAGCTGTTTTTT
TRBJ1-2	few	TRBD1	TRBV19	CASSMQGGRPAFF	TGTGCCAGTAGCATGCAGGGGGGTCGCCCGGCCTTCTTC
TRBJ2-7	NA	TRBD2	TRBV25-1	CASSELGLAGKKQYF	TGTGCCAGCAGTGAATTGGGCCTAGCGGGAAAAAAGCAGTACTTC
TRBJ2-7	NA	TRBD1	TRBV4-2	CASSRSAGTGSHEQYF	TGTGCCAGCAGCCGCTCAGCCGGGACAGGGTCCCACGAGCAGTACTTC
TRBJ2-7	NA	NA	TRBV5-1	CASSLAGERHEQYF	TGCGCCAGCAGCTTGGCGGGAGAACGGCACGAGCAGTACTTC
TRBJ2-7	NA	TRBD2	TRBV19	CASSPLAGGNYEQYF	TGTGCCAGTAGTCCCCTAGCGGGAGGGAACTACGAGCAGTACTTC
TRBJ2-3	NA	NA	TRBV4-3	CASSQDVAQITDTQYF	TGCGCCAGCAGCCAAGATGTAGCGCAGATCACAGATACGCAGTATTTT
TRBJ2-1	NA	NA	TRBV30	CAWNLGTPNNEQFF	TGTGCCTGGAATCTAGGTACCCCTAACAATGAGCAGTTCTTC